These 5 T cell receptor beta chains came from one sample sequenced in a study of beta chain features in type 1 diabetes (dated by TCRdb to 2016 to 2019). The library was produced with the immunoSEQ multiplex PCR assay. The entire isolated RNA was reverse transcribed using the High Capacity cDNA Reverse Transcription Kit, and thus expressed TCRB transcripts were sequenced. The source is immuneACCESS, and TCRdb retained only in-frame sequences with V and J called. Part of the clones is not carried over; for the studies checked, unresolved V genes explain less than half of this, and the remainder is unexplained. Within this sample are roughly 240,000 clones, with approximately 70% of them counted one time only. The ten largest clonotypes hold 0.053% of the sample. Sequencing used naive CD4+ T cells from blood. The cell subset or site label corresponds to: true naive CD4+ T cells. These receptors were collected from a man under 40 in good health.

This clone was seen more than once but under ten times. Additional DNA sequences in this sample encode the identical CDR3. The chain recombines TRBV5-6 with TRBJ2-5; D remains unclear. Germline V gene sequence: CDR1 SGHDT, CDR2 YYEEEE. CDR3 length equals 11 residues. Trimming stripped 0 bases from V and 4 bases from J, with 1 base between. This chain's CDR3 is CASSLVETQYF. Written as DNA, the CDR3 is TGTGCCAGCAGCTTGGTAGAGACCCAGTACTTC.

The J gene is TRBJ2-5, the V gene TRBV5-1; TRBD1 is a possible D gene (5 bases). The V gene's germline CDR1 is SGHRS and CDR2 YFSETQ. V was shortened by 2 bases and J by 5 bases, with 19 bases between the two germline ends. The CDR3 sequence is 16 residues long. CDR3 amino acids: CASSFGSQGGIETQYF. The CDR3, as DNA: TGCGCCAGCAGCTTCGGAAGCCAGGGTGGAATTGAGACCCAGTACTTC.

The J gene is TRBJ2-7, the V gene TRBV7-2; TRBD2 might be the D (6 bases). Germline V gives CDR1 SGHTA, CDR2 FQGNSA. The CDR3 length is 14 residues. V was clipped by 1 base and J by 4 bases, with 11 bases between them. The CDR3 here is CASSLGTSKYEQYF. The CDR3 nucleotides are TGTGCCAGCAGCTTAGGTACTAGCAAGTACGAGCAGTACTTC.

The V gene is TRBV9, the J gene TRBJ2-5; 11 bases map to TRBD2. Per the germline V gene, CDR1 is SGDLS and CDR2 is YYNGEE. This CDR3 region has 18 residues. J lost 4 bases, V lost 4 bases, and 15 bases had no gene match. CDR3 loop: CASSLPMLAGGGGETQYF. CDR3 DNA: TGTGCCAGCAGCCTTCCAATGCTAGCGGGAGGCGGGGGAGAGACCCAGTACTTC.

This chain joins TRBV7-9 and TRBJ2-7; 8 positions match TRBD1. Trimming cost V 5 bases and J 2 bases; bases outside gene matches: 8. Germline CDR1 SEHNR, CDR2 FQNEAQ (reference sequence). This CDR3 comprises 15 residues. The CDR3 DNA follows: TGTGCCAGCAGCAGGGCGAGGACAGGGACCTACGAGCAGTACTTC. Amino acid sequence: CASSRARTGTYEQYF.